Following are 8 T cell receptor beta chains from one sample sequenced in a study of CD8+ T cells in alopecia areata. Isolated RNA was reverse transcribed into cDNA used as the sequencing template. The method was immunoSEQ multiplex PCR; TCRdb's version includes in-frame clones alone and lacks a portion of them. The table shows approximately 82,000 clones, with about 51% occurring only once. The sample was NKG2D-high CD8+ T cells sorted from blood. These receptors all come from a human donor with alopecia areata.

In its sample, this clone was seen once. V is TRBV6-5 and J is TRBJ1-2; the D gene is possibly TRBD1 (6 bases). The CDR3 sequence is 11 residues long. Trimming took off 5 bases at V and 8 bases at J, with 9 bases between the two ends. CDR1 is MNHEY and CDR2 is SVGAGI in the germline V gene. CDR3 loop: CASSPGEGYTF. The CDR3 DNA reads TGTGCCAGCAGTCCAGGGGAAGGCTACACCTTC.

This clone was counted once. This rearrangement joins TRBV27 to TRBJ2-3; 8 positions agree with TRBD1. The J segment lost 9 bases and the V segment lost 8 bases, leaving 7 bases of the junction unmatched. The CDR3 covers 12 residues. Germline assignment: CDR1 MNHEY and CDR2 SMNVEV (reference sequence). The CDR3 region is CASYTGGGTQYF. Here the CDR3 DNA reads TGTGCCAGCTATACAGGGGGAGGCACGCAGTATTTT.

The table lists this clone with a count of one. V gene TRBV5-3 combines with J gene TRBJ2-1, with D possibly matching TRBD2 (5 bases). TRBV5-3 is flagged as an ORF with uncertain function. V shed 4 bases and J shed 2 bases, with 10 bases lying between them. This CDR3 is built from 14 residues. DNA for the CDR3: TGTGCCAGAAGCCCCGAGCGGCCCTACAATGAGCAGTTCTTC. It is translated as CARSPERPYNEQFF.

This chain uses TRBV25-1 with TRBJ2-7, with D perhaps TRBD1 (5 bases). Deletions cut 6 bases from V and 3 bases from J, with 9 bases between. The CDR3 has 12 residues. Germline V CDR1 and CDR2: MGHDK, SYGVNS. The CDR3 loop reads CASRGRVYEQYF. The CDR3 nucleotides are TGTGCCAGCAGGGGCAGGGTCTACGAGCAGTACTTC.

This clone came up a few times. This chain connects TRBV9 to TRBJ1-5; D uncertain. Germline CDR1 and CDR2: SGDLS and YYNGEE. Trimming took off 0 bases at V and 0 bases at J, with 7 bases between the two ends. The CDR3 contains 15 residues. The CDR3 DNA reads TGTGCCAGCAGCGTAGATGGTGGTAGCAATCAGCCCCAGCATTTT. Translation gives CASSVDGGSNQPQHF.

The V call is TRBV19, the J call TRBJ1-5; no clear D. The length of the CDR3 is 12 residues. Germline values: CDR1 LNHDA, CDR2 SQIVND (reference sequence). Deletions cut 8 bases from V and 8 bases from J, with 13 bases between. The CDR3 sequence: CASEDGGEPQHF. As DNA, the CDR3 is TGTGCCAGTGAGGACGGCGGGGAGCCCCAGCATTTT.

CDR3 DNA: TGTGCCAGCCTTTCTGAGGGGTACGAGCAGTACTTC. The encoded protein is CASLSEGYEQYF. V and J are TRBV27 and TRBJ2-7, with D perhaps assigned TRBD1 or TRBD2 (5 bases each). Germline CDR1 MNHEY, CDR2 SMNVEV (reference sequence). V was cut by 8 bases and J by 4 bases, with 12 bases left in between. CDR3 size: 12 residues.

The V call is TRBV7-6, the J call TRBJ1-2; D ambiguous. Germline V gene sequence: CDR1 SGHVS, CDR2 FNYEAQ. The CDR3 loop spans 13 amino acids. With 5 bases removed from V and 4 bases from J, the gap between germline ends came to 11 bases. This CDR3 is CASSPGGTYGYTF. CDR3 sequence (DNA): TGTGCCAGCAGCCCTGGCGGAACCTATGGCTACACCTTC.